This T cell receptor (beta chain) was profiled in a study of T cell repertoires in cytomegalovirus infection. General study findings and limits: HLA-C-restricted CMV-specific TCR beta clonotypes were dominant in the ex vivo response.

The CDR3 spans 14 residues. The V end lost 8 bases, the J end lost 10 bases, and 23 bases lay between the germline ends. Germline-derived CDR1 and CDR2 are WSHSY and SAAADI. TCRdb re-analysed the reads in MiXCR, keeping a single row per CDR3 protein. In the table there are about 770,000 distinct CDR3 sequences, almost 30% of which are singletons. A note on this clonotype: What it binds is not known.

This chain joins TRBV10-2 and TRBJ1-1; D might be TRBD1 (5 bases). The specimen was cultured CD8+ T cells from PBMCs, collected from culture after CMV antigen stimulation. The TCR was taken from a human donor in good health (CMV status not recorded). Some clones in this sample may be carry-over from other donors' samples. The chain's CDR3 is CASGGRRGARRAFF. In DNA form, the CDR3 reads TGCGCCAGCGGCGGGAGGAGAGGGGCACGGAGAGCTTTCTTT.